The rows below give T cell receptor beta chains drawn from one sample of a study of blood T cell repertoires in COVID-19. Measured with immunoSEQ multiplex PCR; TCRdb has only the in-frame clones, and not every one. The sample has 250,000 to 300,000 clones, 88% seen once. Sequenced input: peripheral blood. These receptors originate from a woman aged 25 to 39 with COVID-19, enrolled during active disease. Each CDR3 is given with its conserved first and last residue. D genes are given only for firm matches. Part of the rows lack a size; the others show once, few, many or a class for expanded clones.

TRBD1 TRBJ1-2 NA 16 TRBV15 CATSRDSQGKLFGYTF TGTGCCACCAGCAGAGATTCACAGGGGAAGTTATTTGGCTACACCTTC
NA TRBJ1-5 NA 15 TRBV6-5 CASSYTEDGYQPQHF TGTGCCAGCAGTTACACCGAGGATGGGTATCAGCCCCAGCATTTT
NA TRBJ2-3 once 14 TRBV7-9 CASSLEGEQDTQYF TGTGCCAGCAGCTTAGAAGGAGAGCAAGATACGCAGTATTTT
NA TRBJ1-3 NA 18 TRBV30 CAWSVQFRRESSGNTIYF TGTGCCTGGAGTGTACAGTTTCGAAGGGAGAGCTCTGGAAACACCATATATTTT
NA TRBJ1-1 NA 12 TRBV28 CASSERQAVAFF TGTGCCAGCAGCGAAAGACAGGCCGTAGCTTTCTTT
TRBD1 TRBJ1-1 NA 15 TRBV6-2/TRBV6-3 CASSSSGTGNTEAFF TGTGCCAGCAGCTCGTCCGGGACAGGGAACACTGAAGCTTTCTTT
TRBD2 TRBJ2-7 NA 14 TRBV13 CASSFGLAGYEQYF TGTGCCAGCAGCTTCGGACTAGCGGGTTACGAGCAGTACTTC
TRBD2 TRBJ2-7 NA 16 TRBV28 CASRLLLAGGPDEQYF TGTGCCAGCAGATTACTACTAGCGGGAGGGCCCGACGAGCAGTACTTC
NA TRBJ1-6 NA 15 TRBV7-2 CASSSRPTGDSPLHF TGTGCCAGCAGCTCACGACCGACTGGAGATTCACCCCTCCACTTT
TRBD2 TRBJ2-5 NA 12 TRBV30 CAWAGDGETQYF TGTGCCTGGGCGGGGGACGGAGAGACCCAGTACTTC
NA TRBJ1-3 NA 12 TRBV5-6 CASSLDRNTIYF TGTGCCAGCAGCTTGGACAGAAACACCATATATTTT
NA TRBJ2-2 once 16 TRBV6-5 CASSYNSGAVAGELFF TGTGCCAGCAGTTATAACTCGGGAGCAGTGGCTGGGGAGCTGTTTTTT
NA TRBJ1-4 NA 15 TRBV7-2 CASSQRTGLGEKLFF TGTGCCAGCAGCCAGCGAACAGGGCTGGGGGAAAAACTGTTTTTT
TRBD2 TRBJ2-5 NA 15 TRBV7-2 CASSLAAGGVETQYF TGTGCCAGCAGCTTAGCAGCGGGAGGGGTGGAGACCCAGTACTTC
NA TRBJ2-5 few 13 TRBV2 CASSESRGETQYF TGTGCCAGCAGTGAATCACGGGGAGAGACCCAGTACTTC
NA TRBJ1-1 NA 14 TRBV7-2 CASSFRQANTEAFF TGTGCCAGCAGCTTTAGACAGGCGAACACTGAAGCTTTCTTT
NA TRBJ1-1 NA 16 TRBV3-1/TRBV3-2 CASSQGGGGRSTEAFF TGTGCCAGCAGCCAAGGCGGAGGAGGGAGGAGCACTGAAGCTTTCTTT
NA TRBJ1-4 NA 14 TRBV19 CASSSTVTGEKLFF TGTGCCAGTAGTTCGACCGTGACCGGGGAAAAACTGTTTTTT
NA TRBJ2-5 NA 12 TRBV9 CASSVGGGTQYF TGTGCCAGCAGCGTAGGAGGGGGGACCCAGTACTTC
NA TRBJ2-3 NA 14 TRBV6-5 CASSYSSPTDTQYF TGTGCCAGCAGTTACAGTAGCCCCACAGATACGCAGTATTTT
NA TRBJ1-4 once 16 TRBV24-1 CATSASRRGVNEKLFF TGTGCCACCAGTGCCTCGAGGCGGGGCGTTAATGAAAAACTGTTTTTT